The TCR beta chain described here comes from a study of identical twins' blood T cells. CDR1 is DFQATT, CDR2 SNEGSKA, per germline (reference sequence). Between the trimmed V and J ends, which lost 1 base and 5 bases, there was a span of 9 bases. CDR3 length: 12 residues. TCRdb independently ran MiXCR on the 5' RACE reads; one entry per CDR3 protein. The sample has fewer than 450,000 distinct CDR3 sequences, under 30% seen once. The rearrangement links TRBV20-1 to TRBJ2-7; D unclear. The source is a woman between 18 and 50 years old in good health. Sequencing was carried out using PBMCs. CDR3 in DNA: TGCAGTGCTAGAGTTCGCGCCAACGAGCAGTACTTC. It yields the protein CSARVRANEQYF.